The 10 T cell receptor beta chains reported below all come from one sample, sequenced in a study of OX40 agonist ivuxolimab in advanced cancers. Assay used: immunoSEQ multiplex PCR; TCRdb lists only in-frame clones, some missing. The sample contains about 58,000 clones, 75% to 85% of which appear only once. The sequencing here drew on CD4+ or CD8+ T cells sorted from blood, taken in a trial of the OX40 agonist ivuxolimab. The origin of the receptors is an adult with an advanced solid tumor such as melanoma, head and neck, liver or kidney cancer.

This clone is medium-sized (0.01 to 0.1%) in the sample. The chain's CDR3 is CASSDRVNSPLHF. Written as DNA, the CDR3 is TGTGCCAGCAGCGACAGGGTAAATTCACCCCTCCACTTT. The chain joins TRBV2 to TRBJ1-6, with TRBD1 identical over 7 bases. J gave up 7 bases and V 6 bases, and 3 bases lay outside the gene matches. Germline V gene sequence: CDR1 SNHLY, CDR2 FYNNEI. This CDR3 comprises 13 residues. The complete variable domain, with remaining parts taken from reference TRBV2 and TRBJ1-6, reads EPEVTQTPSHQVTQMGQEVILRCVPISNHLYFYWYRQILGQKVEFLVSFYNNEISEKSEIFDDQFSVERPDGSNFTLKIRSTKLEDSAMYFCASSDRVNSPLHFGNGTRLTVT.

The genes are TRBV5-8 and TRBJ2-6; unclear D gene. Trimming cost V 3 bases and J 0 bases, with 10 bases left between them. The CDR3 extends over 16 amino acids. CDR1 is SGHTS, CDR2 YDEGEE, per germline. Here the CDR3 reads CASSSGRRSGANVLTF. CDR3 sequence (DNA): TGTGCCAGCAGCTCAGGAAGACGCTCTGGGGCCAACGTCCTGACTTTC.

This sequence joins TRBV19 and TRBJ2-2; D unresolved. Germline V CDR1 and CDR2: LNHDA, SQIVND (reference sequence). Trimming pared 5 bases from V and 1 base from J, leaving 8 bases between. The CDR3 covers 14 residues. CDR3 in amino acids: CASSWSENTGELFF. CDR3 nucleotides: TGTGCCAGTAGTTGGTCAGAGAACACCGGGGAGCTGTTTTTT.

The rearrangement uses TRBV10-2 and TRBJ2-3, with D unresolved. This CDR3 contains 13 residues. Per germline, CDR1 WSHSY and CDR2 SAAADI. V lost 3 bases and J lost 6, with 10 bases in between. The CDR3 reads CASSEKRFDTQYF. The DNA for the CDR3 is TGCGCCAGCAGTGAAAAGAGGTTCGATACGCAGTATTTT.

This chain connects TRBV11-2 to TRBJ1-4; TRBD1 might be the D (6 bases). V lost 5 bases and J lost 4, with 14 bases in between. The CDR3 is made up of 15 amino acids. Germline V CDR1 and CDR2: SGHAT, FQNNGV. This chain's CDR3 is CASSSPQGLNEKLFF. The CDR3 region has the DNA TGTGCCAGCAGCAGTCCGCAGGGGCTTAATGAAAAACTGTTTTTT.

The CDR3 loop reads CATHWGHGEQFF. CDR3 DNA sequence: TGTGCCACCCACTGGGGTCACGGTGAGCAGTTCTTC. The chain employs TRBV28 and TRBJ2-1; D is unclear. Germline values: CDR1 MDHEN, CDR2 SYDVKM. The CDR3 length is 12 residues. Deletions cut 10 bases from V and 9 bases from J, with 16 bases between.

The chain combines TRBV6-6 with TRBJ2-7; 9 bases fit TRBD1. This CDR3 has 14 amino acids. Germline-derived CDR1 and CDR2 are MNHNY and SVGAGI (reference sequence). The trim removed 8 bases at V and 7 bases at J, leaving 12 bases unmatched. CDR3 coding DNA: TGTGCCAGCGTACCATCTCCGGGACAGGGTGAGCAGTACTTC. Protein: CASVPSPGQGEQYF.

The J gene is TRBJ2-7, the V gene TRBV29-1; D might be TRBD2 (6 bases). V lost 4 bases to trimming and J lost 4 bases, with 14 bases between them. The CDR3 runs to 13 residues. Germline loops: CDR1 SQVTM, CDR2 ANQGSEA. CDR3 coding DNA: TGCAGCGTTGTGACCGGGAGAATTTACGAGCAGTACTTC. Amino acid sequence: CSVVTGRIYEQYF.

The CDR3 protein is CASSLEEVYGYTF. The CDR3 DNA is TGCGCCAGCAGCTTGGAAGAAGTCTATGGCTACACCTTC. V gene TRBV5-1 combines with J gene TRBJ1-2, with D unresolved. CDR1 and CDR2 from the germline V gene are SGHRS and YFSETQ. The ends were cut back, 0 bases at V and 4 bases at J, with 7 bases in the middle. This CDR3 comprises 13 residues.

The rearrangement joins TRBV19 to TRBJ2-2, with 10 bases aligning to TRBD2. The germline V gene encodes CDR1 LNHDA and CDR2 SQIVND (reference sequence). This CDR3 has 15 amino acids. V lost 4 bases, J lost 6 bases, and 5 bases stayed unmatched. CDR3 loop: CASSSSGGAPGELFF. For the CDR3, the DNA is TGTGCCAGTAGTAGCAGCGGGGGGGCCCCCGGGGAGCTGTTTTTT.